This T cell receptor beta chain was identified in a study of shared clonotypes between healthy human individuals. Study-level points and caveats: It was expected that sequencing depth would affect clonotype sharing among donors. In a few donors, around 5% of naive CD4 clonotypes appeared in common.

All donors qualified as healthy HIV-negative adults and had experienced no recent acute infections or vaccinations. To note about this clone: As yet, its antigen is unknown.

Deep level was the assay's run setting. The table came from immunoSEQ multiplex PCR; TCRdb's copy has only in-frame clones and leaves some out. Counted here are a few million clones, 85% to 95% occurring once; the ten biggest clones make up approximately 0.4%. V gave up 5 bases and J gave up 5 bases, with 25 bases separating them. In germline, CDR1 is SNHLY, CDR2 FYNNEI. The CDR3 is made up of 18 amino acids. The sequencing input was naive CD4+ T cells from PBMCs. As to subset: CD45RA+ positively selected. This receptor was identified in a man between 18 and 29 years old in good health. Some clones in this sample may be carry-over from other donors' samples. The J gene is TRBJ1-5, the V gene TRBV2; a possible D gene is TRBD1 (6 bases). CDR3 nucleotide sequence: TGTGCCAGCAGTCGGGAAGGCAGGGGACTTAAGGATGATCAGCCCCAGCATTTT. Translating it yields CASSREGRGLKDDQPQHF. Supplemented by reference TRBV2 and TRBJ1-5, the full variable domain reads EPEVTQTPSHQVTQMGQEVILRCVPISNHLYFYWYRQILGQKVEFLVSFYNNEISEKSEIFDDQFSVERPDGSNFTLKIRSTKLEDSAMYFCASSREGRGLKDDQPQHFGDGTRLSIL.